This is a list of T cell receptor beta chains from one sample in a study of Tregs in tolerant kidney transplant recipients. These receptors' antigens are unknown. Using immunoSEQ multiplex PCR, the repertoire was profiled, and TCRdb retains in-frame clones only, with some absent. The sample gives around 9,800 clones, more than 75% of which show up once; approximately 6% is in the top ten. The sample was Tregs from blood cultured with allogeneic cells, taken before the transplant. All receptors come from a human patient who received a combined kidney and bone marrow transplant. CDR3s include the opening cysteine and the closing phenylalanine or tryptophan. D genes are given only for firm matches. Size values are once, few and many counts, or a class for expanded clones, and some rows have none.

>few|-|TRBV7-2|TRBJ1-2
TGTGCCAGCAGCATACAGGGTAGCTATGGCTACACCTTC
CASSIQGSYGYTF
>-|TRBD1|TRBV5-5|TRBJ2-5
TGTGCCAGCGGCCTGGGGACAGAGATCCAAGAGACCCAGTACTTC
CASGLGTEIQETQYF
>-|TRBD1|TRBV28|TRBJ2-3
TGTGCCAGCAGTTTACCACAGGGGGCGGCAGATACGCAGTATTTT
CASSLPQGAADTQYF
>-|-|TRBV5-1|TRBJ1-2
TGCGCCAGCAGCTTGGCGCCAGGGAACTATGGCTACACCTTC
CASSLAPGNYGYTF
>-|TRBD1|TRBV18|TRBJ2-1
TGTGCCAGCTCATCAGGGGGCAATGAGCAGTTCTTC
CASSSGGNEQFF
>-|-|TRBV10-3|TRBJ1-2
TGTGCCATCAGTGAGTCGCCCCCCAACTATGGCTACACCTTC
CAISESPPNYGYTF
>-|-|TRBV5-4|TRBJ1-3
TGTGCCAGCAGCTCCTCGAGGAGGGGGGTCTCTGGAAACACCATATATTTT
CASSSSRRGVSGNTIYF
>-|-|TRBV7-2|TRBJ2-7
TGTGCCAGCAGCTTAGAATTAGGGGGTAACTACGAGCAGTACTTC
CASSLELGGNYEQYF
>-|-|TRBV5-4|TRBJ2-3
TGTGCCAGCAGCCTGATGGGCCCCGCAGGATCTTTAACGCAGTATTTT
CASSLMGPAGSLTQYF
>-|-|TRBV11-2|TRBJ2-1
TGTGCCAGCAGCTTGATCAGTGAGCAGTTCTTC
CASSLISEQFF
>-|-|TRBV4-1|TRBJ2-3
TGCGCCAGCAGCCAACTCACAGATACGCAGTATTTT
CASSQLTDTQYF
>-|-|TRBV18|TRBJ1-5
TGTGCCAGCTCACCGGCGGGAGGCAATCAGCCCCAGCATTTT
CASSPAGGNQPQHF
>-|TRBD1|TRBV5-5|TRBJ1-3
TGTGCCAGCAGCATGGGACAGGATACTGGAAACACCATATATTTT
CASSMGQDTGNTIYF
>-|-|TRBV7-8|TRBJ1-2
TGTGCCAGCAGCTCGGGGGGCGGCTATGGCTACACCTTC
CASSSGGGYGYTF
>-|TRBD1|TRBV6-1|TRBJ2-2
TGTGCCAGCAGTGGTCGACAGGGGCGGTACACCGGGGAGCTGTTTTTT
CASSGRQGRYTGELFF
>-|-|TRBV10-1|TRBJ2-1
TGCGCCAGCAGGAAGGGACCCTACAATGGGCAGTTCTTC
CASRKGPYNGQFF
>-|-|TRBV7-8|TRBJ2-1
TGTGCCTCCCGTCTGGCGTCATCCTACAATGAGCAGTTCTTC
CASRLASSYNEQFF
>-|TRBD1|TRBV23-1|TRBJ1-2
TGCGCCAGCAGTCCTTACAGGGGGTCCGGTGGCTACACCTTC
CASSPYRGSGGYTF
>-|-|TRBV7-3|TRBJ2-1
TGTGCCAGCAGCTCGGGGCAGGGGAGGTACAATGAGCAGTTCTTC
CASSSGQGRYNEQFF
>-|-|TRBV4-3|TRBJ1-1
TGCGCCAGCAGCCAGGAAGACCGAGCTGAAGCTTTCTTT
CASSQEDRAEAFF
>-|TRBD1|TRBV7-2|TRBJ1-2
TGTGCCAGCAGCAGAAGGGACAGGGTCATGACGCATGGCTACACCTTC
CASSRRDRVMTHGYTF
>-|-|TRBV5-5|TRBJ1-2
TGTGCCAGCAGCTCGAGACAGGAGTCTAACTGGGGCTATGGCTACACCTTC
CASSSRQESNWGYGYTF
>-|-|TRBV5-1|TRBJ2-1
TGCGCCAGCAGCTTGGAGGGTGAGCAGTTCTTC
CASSLEGEQFF
>-|-|TRBV5-4|TRBJ1-5
TGTGCCAGCAGCTTGGGACCGCCGACTAGCAATCAGCCCCAGCATTTT
CASSLGPPTSNQPQHF
>-|-|TRBV25-1|TRBJ2-2
TGTGCCAGCAGTGAGATTGATTCCTACACCGGGGAGCTGTTTTTT
CASSEIDSYTGELFF
>-|-|TRBV10-3|TRBJ1-2
TGTGCCATCAGTGCGGGGATCTATGGCTACACCTTC
CAISAGIYGYTF
>-|-|TRBV7-9|TRBJ2-7
TGTGCCAGCAGCCTTGGGGGTGGCGGGACCTACGAGCAGTACTTC
CASSLGGGGTYEQYF
>-|TRBD1|TRBV10-3|TRBJ2-5
TGTGCCATCAGTTGGGGACAGAAGCGGGAGACCCAGTACTTC
CAISWGQKRETQYF